This TCR beta chain was identified during a study of PD-1 blockade in classical Hodgkin lymphoma. The time point is: newly diagnosed, previously untreated cHL patient sample. TCRdb's copy holds only in-frame clones and misses some; the assay was immunoSEQ multiplex PCR. Of roughly 70,000 clones listed, over 90% were seen once; the top ten hold about 2.5%. To note about this clone: Its antigen is undetermined.

The CDR3 totals 12 residues. Germline V gene sequence: CDR1 MDHEN, CDR2 SYDVKM. The V gene end was trimmed by 5 bases and the J gene end by 13 bases; junction bases not matched to a gene: 5. Study-level points and caveats: At baseline, newly diagnosed patients reportedly showed less TCR diversity than healthy donors.

The sample consisted of peripheral blood mononuclear cells (PBMCs). The sequence was collected from a human donor with classical Hodgkin lymphoma. The chain employs TRBV28 and TRBJ2-1; 10 bases match TRBD1. The CDR3 spells CASSPGTGVQFF. The CDR3 region has the DNA TGTGCCAGCAGTCCCGGGACAGGGGTCCAGTTCTTC.